This T cell receptor beta chain was profiled in a study of cytotoxic CD8 clonotypes in ibrutinib-treated CLL. TCRdb's table, derived via immunoSEQ multiplex PCR, lists solely in-frame clones and lacks some. Of some 50,000 clones in the sample, more than 55% were seen once. The germline V gene encodes CDR1 SNHLY and CDR2 FYNNEI. The CDR3 covers 16 residues. The V gene end was trimmed by 6 bases and the J gene end by 4 bases; junction bases not matched to a gene: 14. This clone was detected only a few times. The source is a human donor with chronic lymphocytic leukemia. The chain recombines TRBV2 with TRBJ1-1; 7 bases map to TRBD1. The sequencing here drew on PBMCs, taken after 24 months of ibrutinib treatment. CDR3 nucleotide sequence: TGTGCCAGCAGGGGTGAGGGGGCTGTGTCGGGCACTGAAGCTTTCTTT. Translated: CASRGEGAVSGTEAFF.